The next 22 T cell receptor beta chains were all read from a single sample in a study of immune heterogeneity within non-small cell lung tumors. Genomic DNA extracted from bulk tumor tissue served as template. A total of about 0.55 ug was used per sample. Spaced far apart, several biopsies were taken from each primary tumor during surgery. Newly diagnosed with untreated non-small cell lung cancer, the patients underwent curative surgery. Multiplex PCR employing 32 V and 13 J primers generated amplicons of the TCR beta CDR3. TCRdb re-analysed the multiplex PCR reads in MiXCR, keeping a single row per CDR3 protein. The sample yields around 15,000 distinct CDR3 sequences, 28% seen once. Sequencing was carried out using lung tumor tissue. The receptor set was obtained from a man in his forties with non-small cell lung cancer.

The rearrangement uses TRBV30 and TRBJ1-1; D unclear. CDR1 and CDR2 (germline): GTSNPN, SVGIG (reference sequence). The ends were cut back, 0 bases at V and 3 bases at J, with 11 bases in the middle. CDR3 length: 14 amino acids. The CDR3 DNA reads TGTGCCTGGAGTGTACGTAGAAGGGACACTGAAGCTTTCTTT. Translated: CAWSVRRRDTEAFF.

This clonotype is judged medium-sized. The chain recombines TRBV5-1 with TRBJ2-7; D may be TRBD2 (6 bases). With 2 bases removed from V and 5 bases from J, the gap between germline ends came to 17 bases. The CDR3 extends over 15 amino acids. CDR1 SGHRS and CDR2 YFSETQ come from the germline V gene. The CDR3 reads CASSFYGGRGDEQYF. CDR3 bases: TGCGCCAGCAGCTTCTACGGGGGACGGGGAGACGAGCAGTACTTC.

By share of the sample, this clonotype is medium-sized (0.01 to 0.1%). CDR3 DNA: TGTGCCAGTAGTATATCCAACTCGATTGGTGGCTACACCTTC. Protein: CASSISNSIGGYTF. J is TRBJ1-2 and V is TRBV19, with D unresolved. V was pared by 2 bases and J by 7 bases, with 14 bases between. Germline CDR1 and CDR2: LNHDA and SQIVND (reference sequence). The CDR3 has 14 residues. The entire variable domain, with the rest obtained from reference TRBV19 and TRBJ1-2, is as follows: DGGITQSPKYLFRKEGQNVTLSCEQNLNHDAMYWYRQDPGQGLRLIYYSQIVNDFQKGDIAEGYSVSREKKESFPLTVTSAQKNPTAFYLCASSISNSIGGYTFGSGTRLTVV.

This clonotype has at least ten counts. This chain joins TRBV12-3 or TRBV12-4 and TRBJ1-2; TRBD1 matches at 7 bases. V shed 6 bases and J 5 bases; nucleotides not matched to a gene: 6. The CDR3 runs 13 residues. CDR3: CASSLQGLYGYTF. The CDR3, as DNA: TGTGCCAGCAGCCTACAGGGGCTTTATGGCTACACCTTC.

The chain employs TRBV11-3 and TRBJ2-5, with TRBD2 matching 11 bases. V trimming: 5 bases; J trimming: 2 bases; junction bases outside the gene matches: 7. Germline loops: CDR1 SGHNT, CDR2 YENEEA. The CDR3 runs 16 residues. The CDR3 region has the DNA TGTGCCAGCAGCCCGGGACTAGCGGAACCTCAAGAGACCCAGTACTTC. It yields the protein CASSPGLAEPQETQYF.

The chain employs TRBV27 and TRBJ2-2, with TRBD2 identical over 7 bases. Germline CDR1 is MNHEY and CDR2 is SMNVEV (reference sequence). The CDR3 has 16 residues. Trimming at V came to 8 bases and at J to 1 base, leaving 10 bases not matched to a gene. CDR3 DNA: TGTGCCAGCGGGGGATCGGGACTAAAGAACACCGGGGAGCTGTTTTTT. It is translated as CASGGSGLKNTGELFF.

The chain carries TRBV6-2 or TRBV6-3 and TRBJ2-2; D remains unclear. This CDR3 has 13 amino acids. Germline-derived CDR1 and CDR2 are MNHEY and SVGEGT. V lost 0 bases and J lost 7, with 6 bases in between. The CDR3 loop is CASSYSNSGELFF. Written as DNA, the CDR3 is TGTGCCAGCAGTTACTCGAATAGCGGGGAGCTGTTTTTT.

Concerning this clonotype: This may come from a read error, since a much larger clone is one base off. V gene TRBV20-1 combines with J gene TRBJ1-1; perhaps TRBD1 as D (6 bases). The CDR3 covers 14 residues. CDR1 is DFQATT and CDR2 is SNEGSKA in the germline V gene (reference sequence). CDR3 in DNA: TGCAGTGCTGGAGAGGGGGGAATGAACACTGAAGCTTTCTTT. It encodes CSAGEGGMNTEAFF.

This clonotype is medium-sized (0.01 to 0.1%) by share. V usage is TRBV10-1 and J usage is TRBJ2-7; tentative D call: TRBD2 (6 bases). Trimming shortened V by 4 bases and J by 6 bases, and 10 bases separated the two germline ends. Germline lookup yields CDR1 WNHNN and CDR2 SYGVQD (reference sequence). This CDR3 has 12 residues. The CDR3 DNA is TGCGCCAGCAGTGCCCCCGGGGGCGAGCAGTACTTC. This sequence encodes CASSAPGGEQYF.

CDR3 DNA sequence: TGTGCCAGCAGCCAAACGGGAGACGGGGAGCTGTTTTTT. Protein sequence: CASSQTGDGELFF. This chain connects TRBV3-1 to TRBJ2-2; D possibly corresponds to TRBD2 (6 bases). V dropped 2 bases and J dropped 7 bases, with 8 bases sitting between them. Germline CDR1 LGHDT, CDR2 YNNKEL (reference sequence). The CDR3 length is 13 residues.

The chain joins TRBV9 to TRBJ2-1; D is unclear. This CDR3 has 15 amino acids. With 4 bases removed from V and 9 bases from J, the gap between germline ends came to 20 bases. The V gene's germline CDR1 is SGDLS and CDR2 YYNGEE. In DNA form, the CDR3 reads TGTGCCAGCAGCTTCACTCGGGCTTCCTTGGGTGAGCAGTTCTTC. The encoded protein is CASSFTRASLGEQFF.

By frequency in the sample, this clonotype is medium-sized. The chain uses TRBV5-1 and TRBJ2-1; tentative D call: TRBD1 (6 bases). Per germline, CDR1 SGHRS and CDR2 YFSETQ. Trimming removed 4 bases at V and 12 bases at J, with 14 bases between. The CDR3 is 12 residues long. The DNA for the CDR3 is TGCGCCAGCAGCACGGACAGAGGGGGGCAGTTCTTC. Its translation is CASSTDRGGQFF.

The table lists this clonotype with many counts. The chain has TRBV20-1 and TRBJ2-2; D unclear. Trimming removed 1 base from V and 6 bases from J, with 15 bases in between. The CDR3 spans 15 residues. Germline V gene lookup returns CDR1 DFQATT and CDR2 SNEGSKA (reference sequence). CDR3 sequence reads: CSARAHSAEAGELFF. The CDR3 coding sequence is TGCAGTGCTAGAGCCCATAGTGCAGAGGCCGGGGAGCTGTTTTTT.

This clonotype was recorded many times. The V call is TRBV5-1, the J call TRBJ2-1, with 11 positions matching TRBD2. Trimming took 6 bases from V and 5 from J; bases not matched to a gene: 7. Looked up from germline, CDR1 is SGHRS and CDR2 is YFSETQ. This CDR3 region has 15 residues. The CDR3 coding sequence is TGCGCCAGCAATAGTGGGACTAGCGGAAACAATGAGCAGTTCTTC. The encoded protein is CASNSGTSGNNEQFF.

Of note for this clonotype: A read error may be the cause here, since a much bigger clone is one base away. The CDR3 is CTSSLERATNYGYTF. The CDR3 DNA reads as TGTACCAGCAGCCTGGAGCGGGCTACAAACTATGGCTACACCTTC. The chain carries TRBV7-3 and TRBJ1-2; D is unresolved. Germline CDR1 is SGHTA and CDR2 is FQGTGA. The CDR3 runs to 15 residues.

This clonotype was picked up a small number of times. The V and J genes are TRBV11-3 and TRBJ2-3; possible D gene TRBD1, 6 bases. The CDR3 runs 12 residues. Germline CDR1 reads SGHNT; CDR2 reads YENEEA. V was shortened by 5 bases and J by 14 bases, with 17 bases between the two germline ends. The CDR3 reads CASSQGSSGLYF. In DNA form, the CDR3 reads TGTGCCAGCAGCCAGGGGAGTTCGGGCTTGTATTTT.

This clonotype was detected many times. The chain couples TRBV12-3 or TRBV12-4 to TRBJ2-1; 11 nucleotides agree with TRBD2. The length of the CDR3 is 15 residues. The ends lost 6 bases at V and 4 bases at J; junction bases unmatched: 5. CDR3 amino acids: CASRMTSGKYNEQFF. CDR3 bases: TGTGCCAGCAGAATGACTAGCGGGAAATACAATGAGCAGTTCTTC.

A note on this clonotype: A read error is possible here, since a much larger clone lies one base away. The genes are TRBV5-1 and TRBJ1-4; no firm D call. The V end lost 0 bases, the J end lost 0 bases, and 9 bases lay between the germline ends. The CDR3 spans 16 residues. The germline V gene encodes CDR1 SGHRS and CDR2 YFSETQ. The CDR3 sequence: CASSLGSIPTNEKLFF. CDR3 nucleotides: TGCGCCAGCAGCTTGGGAAGCATCCCAACTAATGAAAAACTGTTTTTT.

This chain joins TRBV28 and TRBJ1-6; D may be TRBD1 (5 bases). This CDR3 has 12 residues. Trimming stripped 6 bases from V and 13 bases from J, with 13 bases between. Germline V lookup: CDR1 MDHEN, CDR2 SYDVKM. The CDR3 here is CASRKGKGPLHF. Here the CDR3 DNA reads TGTGCCAGCAGAAAGGGGAAAGGGCCCCTCCACTTT.

This chain connects TRBV4-1 to TRBJ2-4; the D is unclear. The CDR3 has 15 amino acids. The ends were cut back, 5 bases at V and 0 bases at J, with 11 bases in the middle. Germline assignment: CDR1 MGHRA and CDR2 YSYEKL. This CDR3 is CASSLDGQAKNIQYF. CDR3 bases: TGCGCCAGCAGCTTAGACGGGCAAGCCAAAAACATTCAGTACTTC.

This clonotype was seen ten or more times. The chain has TRBV27 and TRBJ2-3; D ambiguous. Germline V gives CDR1 MNHEY, CDR2 SMNVEV (reference sequence). The CDR3 is 13 residues long. Trimming took off 3 bases at V and 2 bases at J, with 6 bases between the two ends. In nucleotides, the CDR3 is TGTGCCAGCAGTTTTACTACCACAGATACGCAGTATTTT. Translation: CASSFTTTDTQYF.

In its sample, this clonotype was seen a few times. The CDR3 is CASSRTGGGTDTQYF. As DNA, the CDR3 is TGTGCCAGCAGCCGGACAGGGGGCGGCACAGATACGCAGTATTTT. This chain links TRBV6-1 with TRBJ2-3; 11 positions match TRBD1. V gave up 6 bases and J gave up 1 base; unmatched junction bases: 3. CDR3 size: 15 residues. Germline CDR1 reads MNHNS; CDR2 reads SASEGT.